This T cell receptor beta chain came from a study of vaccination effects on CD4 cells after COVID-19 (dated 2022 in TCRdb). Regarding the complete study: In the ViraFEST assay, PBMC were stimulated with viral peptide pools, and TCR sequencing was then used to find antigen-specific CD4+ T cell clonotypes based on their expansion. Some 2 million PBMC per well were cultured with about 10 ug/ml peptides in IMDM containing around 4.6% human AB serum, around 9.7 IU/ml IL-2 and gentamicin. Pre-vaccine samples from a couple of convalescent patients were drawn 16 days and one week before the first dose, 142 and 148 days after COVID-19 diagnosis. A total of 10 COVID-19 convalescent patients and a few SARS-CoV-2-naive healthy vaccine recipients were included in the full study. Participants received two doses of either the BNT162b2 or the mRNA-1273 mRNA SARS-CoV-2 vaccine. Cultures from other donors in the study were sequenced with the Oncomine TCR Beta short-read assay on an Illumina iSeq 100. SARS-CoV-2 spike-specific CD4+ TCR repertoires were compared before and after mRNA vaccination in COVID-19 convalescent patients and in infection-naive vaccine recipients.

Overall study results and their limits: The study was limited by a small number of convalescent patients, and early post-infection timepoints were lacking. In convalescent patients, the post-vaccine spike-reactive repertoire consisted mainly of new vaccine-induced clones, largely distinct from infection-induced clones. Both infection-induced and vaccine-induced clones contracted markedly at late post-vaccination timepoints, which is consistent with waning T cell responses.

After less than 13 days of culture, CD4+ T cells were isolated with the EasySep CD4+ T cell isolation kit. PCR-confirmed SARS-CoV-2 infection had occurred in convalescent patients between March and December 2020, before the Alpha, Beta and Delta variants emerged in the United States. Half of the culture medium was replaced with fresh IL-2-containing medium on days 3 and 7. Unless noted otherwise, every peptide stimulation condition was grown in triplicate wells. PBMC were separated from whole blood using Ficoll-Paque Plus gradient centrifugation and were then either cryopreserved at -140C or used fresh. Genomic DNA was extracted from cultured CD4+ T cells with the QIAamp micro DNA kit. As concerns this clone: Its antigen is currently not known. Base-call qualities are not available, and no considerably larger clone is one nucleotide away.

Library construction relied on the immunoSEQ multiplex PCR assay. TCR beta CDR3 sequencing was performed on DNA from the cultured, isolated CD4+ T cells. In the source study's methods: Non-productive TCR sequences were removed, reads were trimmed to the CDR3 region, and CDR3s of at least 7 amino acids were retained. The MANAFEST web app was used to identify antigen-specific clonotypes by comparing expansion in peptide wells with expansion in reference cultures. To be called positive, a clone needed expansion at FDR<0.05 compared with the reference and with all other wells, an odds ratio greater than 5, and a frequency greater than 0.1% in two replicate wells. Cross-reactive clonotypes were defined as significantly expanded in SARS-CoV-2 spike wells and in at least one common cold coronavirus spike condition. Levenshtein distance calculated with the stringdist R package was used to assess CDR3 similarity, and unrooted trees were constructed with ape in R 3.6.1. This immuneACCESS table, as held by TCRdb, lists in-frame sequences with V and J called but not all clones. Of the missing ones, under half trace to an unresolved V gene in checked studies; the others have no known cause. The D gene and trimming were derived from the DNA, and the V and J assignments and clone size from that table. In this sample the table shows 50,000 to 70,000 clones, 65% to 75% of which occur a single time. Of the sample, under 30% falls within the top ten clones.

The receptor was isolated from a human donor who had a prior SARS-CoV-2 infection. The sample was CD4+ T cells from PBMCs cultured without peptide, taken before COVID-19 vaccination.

The CDR3 protein: CASSLTGFLDEQFF. The DNA reads TGTGCCAGCAGTTTAACAGGGTTTCTGGATGAGCAGTTCTTC. The sequence is built from TRBV27 and TRBJ2-1; the D region possibly corresponds to TRBD1 (6 bases align). Trimming takes 2 bases from V and 8 bases from J, and the germline ends sit 13 bases apart. CDR1 and CDR2 are read off the germline V gene (reference sequence) as MNHEY and SMNVEV. Its CDR3 holds 14 amino acids, cysteine through phenylalanine. Here the CDR3 DNA is all that survives: 42 bases in frame from base 1.